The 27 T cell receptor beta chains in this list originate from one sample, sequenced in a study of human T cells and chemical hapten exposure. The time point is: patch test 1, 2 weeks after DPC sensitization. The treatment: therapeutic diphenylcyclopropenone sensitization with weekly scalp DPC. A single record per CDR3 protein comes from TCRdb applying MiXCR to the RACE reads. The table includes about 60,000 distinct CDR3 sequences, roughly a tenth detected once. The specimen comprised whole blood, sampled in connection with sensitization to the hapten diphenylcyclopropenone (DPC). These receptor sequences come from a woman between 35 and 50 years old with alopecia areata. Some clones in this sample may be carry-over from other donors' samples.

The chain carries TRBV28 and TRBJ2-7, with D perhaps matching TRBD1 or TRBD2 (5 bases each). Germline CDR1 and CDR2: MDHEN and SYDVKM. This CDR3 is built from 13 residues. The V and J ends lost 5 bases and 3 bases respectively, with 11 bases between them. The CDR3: CASSPGGGYEQYF. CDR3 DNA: TGTGCCAGCAGTCCGGGTGGGGGCTACGAGCAGTACTTC. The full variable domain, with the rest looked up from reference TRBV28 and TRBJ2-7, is DVKVTQSSRYLVKRTGEKVFLECVQDMDHENMFWYRQDPGLGLRLIYFSYDVKMKEKGDIPEGYSVSREKKERFSLILESASTNQTSMYLCASSPGGGYEQYFGPGTRLTVT.

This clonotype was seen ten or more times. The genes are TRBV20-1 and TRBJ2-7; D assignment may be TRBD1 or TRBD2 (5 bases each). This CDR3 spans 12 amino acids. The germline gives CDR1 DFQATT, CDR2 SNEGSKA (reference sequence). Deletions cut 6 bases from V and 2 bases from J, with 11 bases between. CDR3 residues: CSAWGPPYEQYF. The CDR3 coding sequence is TGCAGTGCCTGGGGACCGCCCTACGAGCAGTACTTC.

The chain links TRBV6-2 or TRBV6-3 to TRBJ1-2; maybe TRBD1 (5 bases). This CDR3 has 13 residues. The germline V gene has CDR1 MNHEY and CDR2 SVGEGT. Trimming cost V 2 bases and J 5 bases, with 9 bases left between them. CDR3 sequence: CASSYGAVYGYTF. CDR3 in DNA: TGTGCCAGCAGTTACGGGGCCGTTTATGGCTACACCTTC.

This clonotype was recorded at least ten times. The DNA for the CDR3 is TGTGCCAGCAGCCCCCAAGGTTACAATGAGCAGTTCTTC. Translation: CASSPQGYNEQFF. V is TRBV7-8 and J is TRBJ2-1; D is ambiguous. V shed 5 bases and J shed 4 bases, with 9 bases lying between them. The CDR3 length is 13 residues. Per germline, CDR1 SGHVS and CDR2 FQNEAQ.

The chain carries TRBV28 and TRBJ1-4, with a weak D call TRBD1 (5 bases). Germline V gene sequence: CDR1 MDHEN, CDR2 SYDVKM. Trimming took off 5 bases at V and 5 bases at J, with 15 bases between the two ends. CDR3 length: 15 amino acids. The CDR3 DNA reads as TGTGCCAGCAGTCCCCGGAGGGGCGGGAATGAAAAACTGTTTTTT. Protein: CASSPRRGGNEKLFF.

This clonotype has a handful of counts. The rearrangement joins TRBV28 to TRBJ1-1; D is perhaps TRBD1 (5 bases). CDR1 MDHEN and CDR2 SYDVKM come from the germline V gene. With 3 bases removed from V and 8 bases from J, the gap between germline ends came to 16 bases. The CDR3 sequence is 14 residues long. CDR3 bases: TGTGCCAGCAGTTTGGGGCCAGCTTACTCCGAAGCTTTCTTT. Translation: CASSLGPAYSEAFF.

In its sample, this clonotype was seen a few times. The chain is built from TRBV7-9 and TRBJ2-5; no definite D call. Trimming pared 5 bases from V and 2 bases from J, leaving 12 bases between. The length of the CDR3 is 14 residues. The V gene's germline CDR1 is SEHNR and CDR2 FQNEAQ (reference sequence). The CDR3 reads CASSPPRPQETQYF. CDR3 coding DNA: TGTGCCAGCAGCCCACCCCGGCCTCAAGAGACCCAGTACTTC.

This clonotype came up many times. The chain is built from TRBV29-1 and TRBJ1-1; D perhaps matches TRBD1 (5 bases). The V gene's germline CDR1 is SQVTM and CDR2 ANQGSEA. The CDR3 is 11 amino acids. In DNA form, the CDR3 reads TGCAGTGGAGGACAGAACACTGAAGCTTTCTTT. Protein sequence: CSGGQNTEAFF.

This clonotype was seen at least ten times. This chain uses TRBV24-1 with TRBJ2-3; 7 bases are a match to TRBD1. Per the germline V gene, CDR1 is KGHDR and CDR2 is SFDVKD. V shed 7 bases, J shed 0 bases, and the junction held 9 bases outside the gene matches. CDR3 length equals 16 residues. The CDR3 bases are TGTGCCACCAGCAGCACGCGGACAGGCAGCACAGATACGCAGTATTTT. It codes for CATSSTRTGSTDTQYF.

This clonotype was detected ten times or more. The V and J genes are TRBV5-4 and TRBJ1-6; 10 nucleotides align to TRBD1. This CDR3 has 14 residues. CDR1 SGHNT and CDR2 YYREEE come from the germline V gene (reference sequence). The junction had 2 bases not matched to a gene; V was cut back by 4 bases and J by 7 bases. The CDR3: CASSVDRGNSPLHF. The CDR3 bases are TGTGCCAGCAGCGTGGACAGGGGGAATTCACCCCTCCACTTT.

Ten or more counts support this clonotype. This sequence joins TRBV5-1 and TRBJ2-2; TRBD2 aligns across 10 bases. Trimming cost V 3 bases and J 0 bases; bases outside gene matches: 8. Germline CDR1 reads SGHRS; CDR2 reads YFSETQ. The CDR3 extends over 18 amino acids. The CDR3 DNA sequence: TGCGCCAGCAGCTCTAAACTAGCGGGGCCTTCGAACACCGGGGAGCTGTTTTTT. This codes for CASSSKLAGPSNTGELFF.

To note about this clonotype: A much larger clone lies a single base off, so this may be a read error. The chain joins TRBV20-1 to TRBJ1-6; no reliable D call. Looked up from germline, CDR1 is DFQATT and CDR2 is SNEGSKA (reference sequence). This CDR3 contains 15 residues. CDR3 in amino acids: CSASPGGSLNSPPHF. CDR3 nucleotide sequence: TGCAGTGCCTCCCCGGGCGGCAGCTTAAATTCACCCCCCCACTTT.

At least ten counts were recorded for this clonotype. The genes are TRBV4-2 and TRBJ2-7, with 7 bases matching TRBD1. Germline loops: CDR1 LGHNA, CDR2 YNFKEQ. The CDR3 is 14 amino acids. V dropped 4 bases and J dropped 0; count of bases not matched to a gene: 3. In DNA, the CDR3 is TGTGCCAGCAGCCGTTACAGGGGCTCCTACGAGCAGTACTTC. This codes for CASSRYRGSYEQYF.

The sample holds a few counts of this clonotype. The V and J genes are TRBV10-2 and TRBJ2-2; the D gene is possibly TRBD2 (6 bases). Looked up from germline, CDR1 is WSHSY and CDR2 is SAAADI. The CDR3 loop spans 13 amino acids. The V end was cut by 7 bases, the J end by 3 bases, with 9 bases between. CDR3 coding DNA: TGCGCCAGCACCTGGGGGGACACCGGGGAGCTGTTTTTT. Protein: CASTWGDTGELFF.

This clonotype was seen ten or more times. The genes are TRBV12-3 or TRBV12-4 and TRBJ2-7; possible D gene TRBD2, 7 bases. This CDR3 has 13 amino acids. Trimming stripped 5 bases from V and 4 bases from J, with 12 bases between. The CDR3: CASSPGGRYEQYF. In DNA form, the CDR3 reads TGTGCCAGCAGTCCCGGGGGGCGGTACGAGCAGTACTTC.

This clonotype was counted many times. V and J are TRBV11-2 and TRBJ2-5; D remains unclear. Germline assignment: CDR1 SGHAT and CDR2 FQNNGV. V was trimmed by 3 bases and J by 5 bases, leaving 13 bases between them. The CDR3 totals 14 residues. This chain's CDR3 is CASSFGTSSETQYF. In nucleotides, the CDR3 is TGTGCCAGCAGCTTTGGCACCAGTTCGGAGACCCAGTACTTC.

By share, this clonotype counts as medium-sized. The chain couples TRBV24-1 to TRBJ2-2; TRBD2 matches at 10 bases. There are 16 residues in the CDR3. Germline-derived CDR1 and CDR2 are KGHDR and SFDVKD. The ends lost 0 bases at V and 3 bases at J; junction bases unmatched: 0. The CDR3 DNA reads TGTGCCACCAGTGATTTGACTAGCGGGGACACCGGGGAGCTGTTTTTT. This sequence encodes CATSDLTSGDTGELFF.

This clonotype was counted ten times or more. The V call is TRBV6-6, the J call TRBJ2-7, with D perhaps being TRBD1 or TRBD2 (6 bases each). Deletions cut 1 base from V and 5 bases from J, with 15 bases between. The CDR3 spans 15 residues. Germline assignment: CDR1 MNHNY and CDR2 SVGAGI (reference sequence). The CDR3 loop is CASSYWAGEANEQYF. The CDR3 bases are TGTGCCAGCAGTTACTGGGCAGGGGAGGCGAACGAGCAGTACTTC.

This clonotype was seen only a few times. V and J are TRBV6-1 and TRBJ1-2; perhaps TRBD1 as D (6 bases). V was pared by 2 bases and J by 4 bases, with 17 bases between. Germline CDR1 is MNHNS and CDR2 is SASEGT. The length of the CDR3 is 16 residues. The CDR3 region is CASSESPPGHIYGYTF. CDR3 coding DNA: TGTGCCAGCAGTGAATCCCCACCGGGACACATCTATGGCTACACCTTC.

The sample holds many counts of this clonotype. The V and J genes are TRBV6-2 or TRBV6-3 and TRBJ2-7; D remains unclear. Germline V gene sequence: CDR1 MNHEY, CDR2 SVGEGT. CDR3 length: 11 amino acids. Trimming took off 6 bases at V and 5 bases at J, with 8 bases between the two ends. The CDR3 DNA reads TGTGCCAGCAGCTTTAGTAACGAGCAGTACTTC. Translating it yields CASSFSNEQYF.

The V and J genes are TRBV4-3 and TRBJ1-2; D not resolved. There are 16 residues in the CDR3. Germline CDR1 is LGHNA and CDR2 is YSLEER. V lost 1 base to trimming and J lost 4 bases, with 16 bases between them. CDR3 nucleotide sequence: TGCGCCAGCAGCCAAGTAGTCCCACAAGAACCCTATGGCTACACCTTC. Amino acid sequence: CASSQVVPQEPYGYTF.

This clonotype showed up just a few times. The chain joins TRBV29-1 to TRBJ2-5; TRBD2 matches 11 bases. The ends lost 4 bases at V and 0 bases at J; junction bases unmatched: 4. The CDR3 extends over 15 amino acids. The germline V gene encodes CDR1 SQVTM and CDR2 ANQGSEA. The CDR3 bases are TGCAGCGTTGTTCTAGCGGGGGGACACCAAGAGACCCAGTACTTC. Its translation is CSVVLAGGHQETQYF. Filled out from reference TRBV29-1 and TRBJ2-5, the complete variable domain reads SAVISQKPSRDICQRGTSLTIQCQVDSQVTMMFWYRQQPGQSLTLIATANQGSEATYESGFVIDKFPISRPNLTFSTLTVSNMSPEDSSIYLCSVVLAGGHQETQYFGPGTRLLVL.

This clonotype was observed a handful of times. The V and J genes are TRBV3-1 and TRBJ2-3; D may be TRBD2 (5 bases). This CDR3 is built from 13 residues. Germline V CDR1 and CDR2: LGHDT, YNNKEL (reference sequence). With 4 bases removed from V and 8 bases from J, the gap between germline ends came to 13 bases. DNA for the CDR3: TGTGCCAGCAGCCCTTCAACTAGGTCTACGCAGTATTTT. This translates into CASSPSTRSTQYF.

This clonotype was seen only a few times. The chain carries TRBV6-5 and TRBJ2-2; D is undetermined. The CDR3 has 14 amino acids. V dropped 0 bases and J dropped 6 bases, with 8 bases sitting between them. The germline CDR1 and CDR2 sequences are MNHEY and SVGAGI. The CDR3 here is CASSYSGLAGELFF. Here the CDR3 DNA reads TGTGCCAGCAGTTACTCGGGCCTAGCCGGGGAGCTGTTTTTT.

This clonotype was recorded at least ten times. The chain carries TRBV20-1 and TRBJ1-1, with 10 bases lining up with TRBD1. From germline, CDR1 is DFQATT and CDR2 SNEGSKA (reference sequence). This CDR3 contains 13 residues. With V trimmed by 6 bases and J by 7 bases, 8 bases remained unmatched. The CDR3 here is CSARDRGRNEAFF. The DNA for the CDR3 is TGCAGTGCACGGGACAGGGGCCGAAATGAAGCTTTCTTT.

The CDR3 coding sequence is TGTGCCTGGAGTAGGCAGGGCGTGACACCCCTCCACTTT. Protein product: CAWSRQGVTPLHF. The rearrangement links TRBV30 to TRBJ1-6; D perhaps matches TRBD1 (5 bases). CDR1 and CDR2 (germline): GTSNPN, SVGIG (reference sequence). The CDR3 is made up of 13 amino acids. V lost 2 bases and J lost 11, with 13 bases in between.

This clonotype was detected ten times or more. The CDR3: CASSLERQETQYF. The CDR3 DNA reads as TGCGCCAGCAGCTTGGAACGACAAGAGACCCAGTACTTC. This sequence joins TRBV5-1 and TRBJ2-5; D is unresolved. There are 13 residues in the CDR3. V lost 0 bases, J lost 2 bases, and 5 bases lay in between. Germline values: CDR1 SGHRS, CDR2 YFSETQ.